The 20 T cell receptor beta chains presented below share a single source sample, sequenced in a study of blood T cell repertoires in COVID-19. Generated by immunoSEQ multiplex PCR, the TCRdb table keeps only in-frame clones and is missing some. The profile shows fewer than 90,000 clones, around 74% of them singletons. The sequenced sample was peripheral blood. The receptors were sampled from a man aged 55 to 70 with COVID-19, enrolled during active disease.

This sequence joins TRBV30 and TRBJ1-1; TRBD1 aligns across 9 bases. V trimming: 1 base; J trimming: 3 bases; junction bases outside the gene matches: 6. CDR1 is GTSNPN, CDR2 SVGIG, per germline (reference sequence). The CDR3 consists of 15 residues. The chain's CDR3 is CAWSADRGLYTEAFF. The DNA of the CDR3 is TGTGCCTGGAGTGCGGACAGGGGATTGTACACTGAAGCTTTCTTT. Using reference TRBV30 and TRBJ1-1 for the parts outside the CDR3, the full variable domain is SQTIHQWPATLVQPVGSPLSLECTVEGTSNPNLYWYRQAAGRGLQLLFYSVGIGQISSEVPQNLSASRPQDRQFILSSKKLLLSDSGFYLCAWSADRGLYTEAFFGQGTRLTVV.

The CDR3 spells CASRPQLVGLVQYF. The CDR3 DNA follows: TGTGCCAGCAGACCTCAATTAGTGGGGCTGGTGCAGTACTTC. This sequence joins TRBV27 and TRBJ2-7, with D perhaps TRBD1 (5 bases). The V gene lost 6 bases and the J gene lost 9 bases, with 21 bases spanning the gap. Germline loops: CDR1 MNHEY, CDR2 SMNVEV (reference sequence). The CDR3 sequence is 14 residues long.

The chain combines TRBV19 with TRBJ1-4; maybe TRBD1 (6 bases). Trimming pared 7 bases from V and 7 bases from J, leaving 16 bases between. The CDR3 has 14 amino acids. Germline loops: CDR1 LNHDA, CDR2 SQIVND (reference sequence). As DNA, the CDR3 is TGTGCCAGTACGCAGGGGAGGGGTAGTGAAAAACTGTTTTTT. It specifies CASTQGRGSEKLFF.

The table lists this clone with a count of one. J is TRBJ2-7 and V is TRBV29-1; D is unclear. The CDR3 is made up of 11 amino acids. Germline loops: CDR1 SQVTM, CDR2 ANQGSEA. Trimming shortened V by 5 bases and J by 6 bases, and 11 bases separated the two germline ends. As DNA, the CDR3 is TGCAGCGTTCGAGAAATAACCGAGCAGTACTTC. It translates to CSVREITEQYF.

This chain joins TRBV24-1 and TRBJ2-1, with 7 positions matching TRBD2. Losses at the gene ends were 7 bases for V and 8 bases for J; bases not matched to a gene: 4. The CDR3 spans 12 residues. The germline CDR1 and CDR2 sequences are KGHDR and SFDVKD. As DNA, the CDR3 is TGTGCCACCAGGGGGGGGAGCGATGAGCAGTTCTTC. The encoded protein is CATRGGSDEQFF.

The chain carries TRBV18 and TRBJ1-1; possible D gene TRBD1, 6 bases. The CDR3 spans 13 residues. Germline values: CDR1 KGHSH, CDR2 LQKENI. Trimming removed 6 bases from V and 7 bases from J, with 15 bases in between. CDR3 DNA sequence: TGTGCCAGCTCCCTCCTACAGGGCGGTGAAGCTTTCTTT. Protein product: CASSLLQGGEAFF.

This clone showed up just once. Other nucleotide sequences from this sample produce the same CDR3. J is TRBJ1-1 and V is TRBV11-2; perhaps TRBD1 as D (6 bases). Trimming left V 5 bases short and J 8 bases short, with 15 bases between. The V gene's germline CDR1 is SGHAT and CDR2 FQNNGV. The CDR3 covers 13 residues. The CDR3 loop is CASSQGLRREAFF. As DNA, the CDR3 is TGTGCCAGCAGCCAGGGGCTCAGACGGGAAGCTTTCTTT. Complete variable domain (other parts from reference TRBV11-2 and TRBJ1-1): EAGVAQSPRYKIIEKRQSVAFWCNPISGHATLYWYQQILGQGPKLLIQFQNNGVVDDSQLPKDRFSAERLKGVDSTLKIQPAKLEDSAVYLCASSQGLRREAFFGQGTRLTVV.

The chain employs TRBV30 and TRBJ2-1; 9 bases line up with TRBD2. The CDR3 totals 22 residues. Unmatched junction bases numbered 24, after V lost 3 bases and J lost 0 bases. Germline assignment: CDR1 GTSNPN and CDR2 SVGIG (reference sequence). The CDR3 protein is CAWRGKISGRQIGGVSYNEQFF. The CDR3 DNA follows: TGTGCCTGGAGAGGGAAAATCAGCGGGAGGCAAATTGGTGGAGTCTCCTACAATGAGCAGTTCTTC.

CDR3 nucleotides: TGTGCCATCACGAGGGGGTCCGTGGCTTTCTTT. The encoded protein is CAITRGSVAFF. V gene TRBV10-3 combines with J gene TRBJ1-1, with a weak D call TRBD1 (6 bases). The CDR3 length is 11 residues. V was clipped by 7 bases and J by 11 bases, with 14 bases between them. Germline CDR1 is ENHRY and CDR2 is SYGVKD.

CDR3: CASRGGISTDTQYF. DNA for the CDR3: TGTGCCAGCAGGGGAGGGATTAGCACAGATACGCAGTATTTT. V and J are TRBV2 and TRBJ2-3; 7 bases fit TRBD2. CDR3 length: 14 residues. CDR1 SNHLY and CDR2 FYNNEI come from the germline V gene. The trim removed 6 bases at V and 0 bases at J, leaving 3 bases unmatched.

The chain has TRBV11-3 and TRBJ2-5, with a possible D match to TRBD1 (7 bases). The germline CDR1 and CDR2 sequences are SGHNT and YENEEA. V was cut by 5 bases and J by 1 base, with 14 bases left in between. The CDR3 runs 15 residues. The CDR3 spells CASSGGTVLQETQYF. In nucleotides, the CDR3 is TGTGCCAGCAGCGGGGGGACAGTGCTCCAAGAGACCCAGTACTTC.

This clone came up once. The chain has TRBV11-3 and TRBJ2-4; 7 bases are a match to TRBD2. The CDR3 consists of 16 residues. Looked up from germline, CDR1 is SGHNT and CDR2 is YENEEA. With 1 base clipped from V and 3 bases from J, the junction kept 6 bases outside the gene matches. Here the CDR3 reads CASSLVAGVVKNIQYF. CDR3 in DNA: TGTGCCAGCAGCTTAGTGGCGGGAGTAGTCAAAAACATTCAGTACTTC. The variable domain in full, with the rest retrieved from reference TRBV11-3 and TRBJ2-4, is EAGVVQSPRYKIIEKKQPVAFWCNPISGHNTLYWYLQNLGQGPELLIRYENEEAVDDSQLPKDRFSAERLKGVDSTLKIQPAELGDSAVYLCASSLVAGVVKNIQYFGAGTRLSVL.

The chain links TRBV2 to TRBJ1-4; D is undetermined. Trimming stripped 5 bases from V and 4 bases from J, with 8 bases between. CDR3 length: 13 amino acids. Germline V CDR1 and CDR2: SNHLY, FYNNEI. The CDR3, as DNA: TGTGCCAGCAGTACACGCAGTAATGAAAAACTGTTTTTT. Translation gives CASSTRSNEKLFF.

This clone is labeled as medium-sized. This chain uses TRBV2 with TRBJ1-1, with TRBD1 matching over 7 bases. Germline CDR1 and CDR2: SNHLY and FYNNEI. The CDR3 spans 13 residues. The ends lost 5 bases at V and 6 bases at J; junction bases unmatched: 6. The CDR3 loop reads CASSSTGIAEAFF. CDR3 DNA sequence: TGTGCCAGCAGTTCGACAGGGATCGCTGAAGCTTTCTTT.

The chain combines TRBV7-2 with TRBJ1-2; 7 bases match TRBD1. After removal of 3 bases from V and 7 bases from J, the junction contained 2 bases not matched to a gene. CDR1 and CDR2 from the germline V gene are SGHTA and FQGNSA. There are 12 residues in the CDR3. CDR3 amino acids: CASSLNRGGYTF. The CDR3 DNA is TGTGCCAGCAGCTTGAACAGGGGTGGCTACACCTTC.

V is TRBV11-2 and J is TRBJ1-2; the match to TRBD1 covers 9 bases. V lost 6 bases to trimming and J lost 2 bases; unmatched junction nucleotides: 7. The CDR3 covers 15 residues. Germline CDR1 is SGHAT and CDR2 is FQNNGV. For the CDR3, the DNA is TGTGCCAGCAGGGGACAGGGAGAGGCAAACTATGGCTACACCTTC. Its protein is CASRGQGEANYGYTF.

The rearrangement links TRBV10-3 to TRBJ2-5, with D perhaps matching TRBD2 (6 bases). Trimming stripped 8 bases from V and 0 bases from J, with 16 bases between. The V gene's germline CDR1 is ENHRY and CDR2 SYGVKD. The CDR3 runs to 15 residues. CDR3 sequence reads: CAIARGGGDQETQYF. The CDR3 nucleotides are TGTGCCATCGCAAGGGGCGGAGGGGACCAAGAGACCCAGTACTTC.

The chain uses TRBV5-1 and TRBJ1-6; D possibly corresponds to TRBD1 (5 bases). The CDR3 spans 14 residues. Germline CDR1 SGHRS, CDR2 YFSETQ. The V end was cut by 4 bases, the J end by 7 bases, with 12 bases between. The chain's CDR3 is CASSVDSRNSPLHF. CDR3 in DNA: TGCGCCAGCAGCGTAGACAGCAGGAATTCACCCCTCCACTTT.

The CDR3 loop is CASTLFNEQFF. The CDR3 DNA reads as TGTGCCAGCACCCTTTTCAATGAGCAGTTCTTC. V usage is TRBV12-3 or TRBV12-4 and J usage is TRBJ2-1; D remains unclear. This CDR3 region has 11 residues. The V end was cut by 7 bases, the J end by 6 bases, with 7 bases between.

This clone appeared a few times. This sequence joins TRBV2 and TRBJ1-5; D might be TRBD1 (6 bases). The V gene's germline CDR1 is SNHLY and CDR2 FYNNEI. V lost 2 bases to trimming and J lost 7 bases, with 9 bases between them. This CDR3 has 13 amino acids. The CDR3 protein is CASSESGEQPQHF. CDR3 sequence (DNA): TGTGCCAGCAGTGAATCAGGGGAGCAGCCCCAGCATTTT.